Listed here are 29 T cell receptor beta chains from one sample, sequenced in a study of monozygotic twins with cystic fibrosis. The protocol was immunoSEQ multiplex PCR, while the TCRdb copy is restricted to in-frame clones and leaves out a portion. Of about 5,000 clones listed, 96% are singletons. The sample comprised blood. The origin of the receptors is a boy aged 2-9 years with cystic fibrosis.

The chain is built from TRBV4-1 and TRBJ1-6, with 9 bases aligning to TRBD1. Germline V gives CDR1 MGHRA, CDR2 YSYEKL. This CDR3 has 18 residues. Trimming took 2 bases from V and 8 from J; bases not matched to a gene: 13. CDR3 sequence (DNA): TGCGCCAGCAGCCAACCTTCACTACCGGGACAGGGATATTCACCCCTCCACTTT. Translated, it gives CASSQPSLPGQGYSPLHF.

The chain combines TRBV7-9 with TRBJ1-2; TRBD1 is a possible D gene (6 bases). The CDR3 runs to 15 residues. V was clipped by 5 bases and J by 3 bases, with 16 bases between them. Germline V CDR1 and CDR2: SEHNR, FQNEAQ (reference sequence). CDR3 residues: CASSNLETGDYGYTF. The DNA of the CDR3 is TGTGCCAGCAGCAACCTAGAGACAGGTGACTATGGCTACACCTTC.

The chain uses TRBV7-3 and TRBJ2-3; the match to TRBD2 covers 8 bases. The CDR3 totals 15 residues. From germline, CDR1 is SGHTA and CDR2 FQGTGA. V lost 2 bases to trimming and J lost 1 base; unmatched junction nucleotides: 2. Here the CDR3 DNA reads TGTGCCAGCAGCTTACCGCGGGGGGGCACAGATACGCAGTATTTT. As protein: CASSLPRGGTDTQYF.

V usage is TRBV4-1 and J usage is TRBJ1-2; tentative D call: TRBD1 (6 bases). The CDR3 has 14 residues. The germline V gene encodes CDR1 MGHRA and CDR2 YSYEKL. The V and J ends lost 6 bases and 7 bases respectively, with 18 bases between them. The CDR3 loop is CASRPIGGKRGYTF. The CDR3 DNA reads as TGCGCCAGCAGACCAATCGGGGGCAAGCGTGGCTACACCTTC.

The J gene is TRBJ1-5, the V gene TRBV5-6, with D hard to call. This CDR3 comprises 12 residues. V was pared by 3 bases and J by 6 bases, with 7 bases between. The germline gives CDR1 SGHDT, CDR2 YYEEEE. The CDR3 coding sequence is TGTGCCAGCAGCTCCGTCGCTCAGCCCCAGCATTTT. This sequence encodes CASSSVAQPQHF.

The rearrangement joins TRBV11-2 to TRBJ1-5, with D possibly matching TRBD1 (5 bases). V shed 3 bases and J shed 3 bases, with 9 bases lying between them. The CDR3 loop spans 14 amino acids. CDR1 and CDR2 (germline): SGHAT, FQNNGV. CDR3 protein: CASSFGGINQPQHF. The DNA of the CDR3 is TGTGCCAGCAGCTTCGGGGGGATCAATCAGCCCCAGCATTTT.

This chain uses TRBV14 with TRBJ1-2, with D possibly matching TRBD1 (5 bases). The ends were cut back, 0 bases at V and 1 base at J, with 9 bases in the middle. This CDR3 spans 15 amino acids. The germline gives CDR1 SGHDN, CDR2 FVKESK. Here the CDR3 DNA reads TGTGCCAGCAGCCAAGATGGGGCCATTAACTATGGCTACACCTTC. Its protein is CASSQDGAINYGYTF. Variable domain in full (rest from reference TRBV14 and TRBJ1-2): EAGVTQFPSHSVIEKGQTVTLRCDPISGHDNLYWYRRVMGKEIKFLLHFVKESKQDESGMPNNRFLAERTGGTYSTLKVQPAELEDSGVYFCASSQDGAINYGYTFGSGTRLTVV.

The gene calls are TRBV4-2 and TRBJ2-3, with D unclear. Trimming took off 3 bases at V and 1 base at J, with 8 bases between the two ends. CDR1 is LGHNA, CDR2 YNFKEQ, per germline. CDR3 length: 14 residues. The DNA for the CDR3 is TGTGCCAGCAGCCATTCTGACGGCACAGATACGCAGTATTTT. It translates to CASSHSDGTDTQYF.

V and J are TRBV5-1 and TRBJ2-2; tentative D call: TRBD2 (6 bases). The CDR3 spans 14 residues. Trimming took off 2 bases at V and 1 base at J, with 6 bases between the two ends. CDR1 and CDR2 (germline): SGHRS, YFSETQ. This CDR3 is CASSFSGNTGELFF. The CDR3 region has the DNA TGCGCCAGCAGCTTTAGCGGGAACACCGGGGAGCTGTTTTTT.

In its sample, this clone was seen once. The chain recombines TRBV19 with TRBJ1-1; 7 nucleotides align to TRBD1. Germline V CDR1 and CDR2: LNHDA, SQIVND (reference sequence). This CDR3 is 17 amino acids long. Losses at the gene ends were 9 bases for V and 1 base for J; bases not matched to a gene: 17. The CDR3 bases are TGTGCCAGATTTCAATACCGGACAGGCCACTCGAACACTGAAGCTTTCTTT. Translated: CARFQYRTGHSNTEAFF.

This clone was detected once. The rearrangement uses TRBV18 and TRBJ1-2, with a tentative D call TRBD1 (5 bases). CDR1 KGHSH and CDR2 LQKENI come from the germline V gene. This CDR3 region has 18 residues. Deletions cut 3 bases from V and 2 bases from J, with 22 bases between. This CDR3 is CASSPEGGDYSRNYGYTF. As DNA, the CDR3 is TGTGCCAGCTCACCGGAGGGAGGGGATTACAGCCGAAACTATGGCTACACCTTC.

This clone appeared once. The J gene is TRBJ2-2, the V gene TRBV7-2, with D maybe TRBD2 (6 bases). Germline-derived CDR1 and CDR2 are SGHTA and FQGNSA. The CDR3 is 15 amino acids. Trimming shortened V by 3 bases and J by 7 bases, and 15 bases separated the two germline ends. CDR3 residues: CASSFAGGLGGELFF. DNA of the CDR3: TGTGCCAGCAGCTTCGCCGGGGGTCTTGGCGGGGAGCTGTTTTTT.

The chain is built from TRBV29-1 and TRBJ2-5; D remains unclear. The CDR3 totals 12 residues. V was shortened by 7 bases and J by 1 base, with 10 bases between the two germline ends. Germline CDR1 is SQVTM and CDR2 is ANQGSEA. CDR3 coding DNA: TGCAGCGGGAAGGTGGGCCAAGAGACCCAGTACTTC. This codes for CSGKVGQETQYF.

CDR3 loop: CSARAERQYF. For the CDR3, the DNA is TGCAGTGCTAGAGCAGAGAGGCAGTACTTC. The J gene is TRBJ2-7, the V gene TRBV20-1; D gene unclear. The CDR3 spans 10 residues. Per germline, CDR1 DFQATT and CDR2 SNEGSKA (reference sequence). Trimming left V 1 base short and J 9 bases short, with 7 bases between.

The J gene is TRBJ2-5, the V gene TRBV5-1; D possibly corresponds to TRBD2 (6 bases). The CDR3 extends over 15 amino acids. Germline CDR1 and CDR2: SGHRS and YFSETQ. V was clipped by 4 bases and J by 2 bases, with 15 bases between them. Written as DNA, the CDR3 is TGCGCCAGCAGCCGGGGGTGGGCAGATCAAGAGACCCAGTACTTC. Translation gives CASSRGWADQETQYF.

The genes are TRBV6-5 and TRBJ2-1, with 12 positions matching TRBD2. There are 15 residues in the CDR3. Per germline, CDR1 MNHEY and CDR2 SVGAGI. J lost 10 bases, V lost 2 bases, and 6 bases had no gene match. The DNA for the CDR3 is TGTGCCAGCAGTTACCCTAGCGGGGGGGCATTGGAGCAGTTCTTC. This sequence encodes CASSYPSGGALEQFF.

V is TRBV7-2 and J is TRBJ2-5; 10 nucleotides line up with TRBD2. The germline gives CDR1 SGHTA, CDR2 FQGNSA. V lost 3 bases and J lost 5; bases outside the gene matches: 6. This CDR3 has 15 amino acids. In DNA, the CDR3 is TGTGCCAGCAGCTTGAGCGGGGGGGCTTCGGAGACCCAGTACTTC. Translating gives CASSLSGGASETQYF.

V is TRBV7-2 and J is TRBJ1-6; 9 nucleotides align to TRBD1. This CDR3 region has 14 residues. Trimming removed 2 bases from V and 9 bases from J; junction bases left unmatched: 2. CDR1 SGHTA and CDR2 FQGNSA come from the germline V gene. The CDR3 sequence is CASSLLQGASPLHF. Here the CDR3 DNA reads TGTGCCAGCAGCTTATTACAGGGGGCTTCACCCCTCCACTTT.

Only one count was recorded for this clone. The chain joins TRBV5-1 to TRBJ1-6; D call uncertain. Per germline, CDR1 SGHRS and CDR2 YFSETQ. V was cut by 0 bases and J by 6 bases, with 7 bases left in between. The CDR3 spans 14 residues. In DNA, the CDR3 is TGCGCCAGCAGCTTGGTACCAGTTAATTCACCCCTCCACTTT. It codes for CASSLVPVNSPLHF.

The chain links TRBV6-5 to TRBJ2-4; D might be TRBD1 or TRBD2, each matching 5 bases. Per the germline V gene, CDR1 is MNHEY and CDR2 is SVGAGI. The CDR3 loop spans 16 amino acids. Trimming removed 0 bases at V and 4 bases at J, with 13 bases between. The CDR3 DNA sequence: TGTGCCAGCAGTTACTCGGGGGACGGACCTAAAAACATTCAGTACTTC. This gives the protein CASSYSGDGPKNIQYF.

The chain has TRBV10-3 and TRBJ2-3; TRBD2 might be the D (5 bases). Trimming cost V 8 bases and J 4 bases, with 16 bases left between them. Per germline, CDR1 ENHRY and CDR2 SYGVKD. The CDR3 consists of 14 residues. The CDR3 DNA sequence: TGTGCCATCCTGGCTAGCAGGTTTCCAGATACGCAGTATTTT. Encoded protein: CAILASRFPDTQYF.

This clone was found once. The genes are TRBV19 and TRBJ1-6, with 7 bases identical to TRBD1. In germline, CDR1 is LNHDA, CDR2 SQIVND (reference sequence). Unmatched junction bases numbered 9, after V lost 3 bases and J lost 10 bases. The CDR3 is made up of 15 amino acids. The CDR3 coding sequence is TGTGCCAGTAGTATGGTGAGACAGGGTAGCTCACCCCTCCACTTT. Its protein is CASSMVRQGSSPLHF. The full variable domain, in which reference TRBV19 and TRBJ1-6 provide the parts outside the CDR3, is DGGITQSPKYLFRKEGQNVTLSCEQNLNHDAMYWYRQDPGQGLRLIYYSQIVNDFQKGDIAEGYSVSREKKESFPLTVTSAQKNPTAFYLCASSMVRQGSSPLHFGNGTRLTVT.

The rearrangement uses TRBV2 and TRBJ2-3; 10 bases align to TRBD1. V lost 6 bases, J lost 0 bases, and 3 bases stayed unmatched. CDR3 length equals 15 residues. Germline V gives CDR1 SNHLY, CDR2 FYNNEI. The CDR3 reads CASRTGGGSTDTQYF. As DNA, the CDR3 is TGTGCCAGCAGGACAGGGGGCGGGAGCACAGATACGCAGTATTTT.

Written as DNA, the CDR3 is TGTGCCAGTAGTAATTCGGGGAGCAATCAGCCCCAGCATTTT. Its protein is CASSNSGSNQPQHF. The chain employs TRBV19 and TRBJ1-5; D is uncertain. V was pared by 4 bases and J by 1 base, with 8 bases between. The CDR3 runs 14 residues. The germline V gene encodes CDR1 LNHDA and CDR2 SQIVND (reference sequence).

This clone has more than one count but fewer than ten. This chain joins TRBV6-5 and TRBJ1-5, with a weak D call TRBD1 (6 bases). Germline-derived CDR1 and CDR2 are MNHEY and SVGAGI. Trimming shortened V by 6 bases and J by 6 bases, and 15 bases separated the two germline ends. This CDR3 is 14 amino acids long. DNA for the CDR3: TGTGCCAGCAGGGAACAGGGAATGGGTCAGCCCCAGCATTTT. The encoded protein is CASREQGMGQPQHF.

The CDR3 reads CASSTGPLLYEQYV. The CDR3 DNA sequence: TGTGCCAGCAGTACCGGACCCTTACTATACGAGCAGTACGTC. The chain uses TRBV2 and TRBJ2-7; D not resolved. The CDR3 contains 14 residues. V lost 5 bases and J lost 4, with 15 bases in between. The germline V gene encodes CDR1 SNHLY and CDR2 FYNNEI.

CDR3 loop: CASSLDRRNSPLHF. CDR3 bases: TGTGCCAGCAGCCTTGACAGGAGAAATTCACCCCTCCACTTT. The rearrangement uses TRBV5-4 and TRBJ1-6, with D perhaps matching TRBD1 (6 bases). CDR1 SGHNT and CDR2 YYREEE come from the germline V gene (reference sequence). V was cut by 4 bases and J by 7 bases, with 12 bases left in between. The CDR3 loop spans 14 amino acids.

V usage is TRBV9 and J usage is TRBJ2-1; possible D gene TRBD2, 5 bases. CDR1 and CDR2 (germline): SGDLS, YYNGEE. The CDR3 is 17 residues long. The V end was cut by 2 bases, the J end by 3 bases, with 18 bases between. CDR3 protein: CASSVARTGIRYNEQFF. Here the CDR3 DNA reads TGTGCCAGCAGCGTTGCAAGGACCGGGATTCGCTACAATGAGCAGTTCTTC.

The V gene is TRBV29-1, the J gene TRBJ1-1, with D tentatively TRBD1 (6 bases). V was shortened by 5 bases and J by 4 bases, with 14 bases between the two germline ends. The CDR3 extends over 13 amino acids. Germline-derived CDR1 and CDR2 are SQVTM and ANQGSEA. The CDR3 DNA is TGCAGCGTTCCGGACAGTGGGCGCACTGAAGCTTTCTTT. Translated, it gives CSVPDSGRTEAFF.